The sequence of this T cell receptor beta chain was determined in a study of regulatory dendritic cells for organ transplantation. Regarding the study as a whole: Mature dendritic cells appeared to drive more memory CD8+ clonal expansion than regulatory ones.

Notes on this clone: Its antigen is as yet unknown.

The V gene's germline CDR1 is LGHNA and CDR2 YNFKEQ. This CDR3 has 18 amino acids. V was trimmed by 0 bases and J by 0 bases, leaving 12 bases between them. Some clones are missing from TCRdb's copy, which holds only in-frame ones; the method was immunoSEQ multiplex PCR. The data show about 29,000 clones, with about 75% seen just once and roughly 2.2% held by the top ten. The V gene is TRBV4-2, the J gene TRBJ2-6, with a weak D call TRBD2 (6 bases). Sequenced sample: memory CD4+ T cells from blood. Sample subset: CD45RO+ memory T cells. The receptor was derived from a human donor in good health. This chain's CDR3 is CASSQDTAGSSGANVLTF. DNA for the CDR3: TGTGCCAGCAGCCAAGACACGGCGGGAAGCTCTGGGGCCAACGTCCTGACTTTC.